This T cell receptor beta chain was identified in a study of shared clonotypes between healthy human individuals. In the study overall: Donors had three CD4 naive, three CD4 memory, two CD8 naive and one CD8 memory plate apiece.

The V end lost 2 bases, the J end lost 0 bases, and 19 bases lay between the germline ends. The CDR3 loop spans 18 amino acids. The germline V gene has CDR1 SEHNR and CDR2 FQNEAQ (reference sequence). Details on this clone: Its antigen is not known.

General study results and limits: Estimated richness was generally greater in naive than memory subsets. Shared clonotypes across all four donors exceeded non-shared ones in generation probability.

An assay was performed, and its level was deep. Libraries were prepared by immunoSEQ multiplex PCR; TCRdb keeps only in-frame clonotypes and omits some of them. The sample has around 2,100,000 clones; just under 95% are singletons. Naive-designated CD8 cells lacked CD45RO, were positively enriched for CCR7, and omitted terminally differentiated effector memory CD45RA+ cells. The sequence was collected from a man between 18 and 35 years old in good health. This chain connects TRBV7-9 to TRBJ1-2, with D possibly TRBD1 on 5 matching bases. Input material: naive CD8+ T cells sorted from blood. CDR3 sequence: CASSLPTGAPIANYGYTF. CDR3 bases: TGTGCCAGCAGCTTACCGACCGGGGCCCCGATAGCTAACTATGGCTACACCTTC.